Following are 10 T cell receptor beta chains from one sample sequenced in a study of blood T cells in healthy people across ages. The use of a sample-barcoded 5' primer and a J-beta primer mix characterized a second PCR of 7 to 11 cycles. MiXCR, run by TCRdb on the 5' RACE reads, gives a single entry per CDR3 protein. The data hold about 400,000 distinct CDR3 sequences, with about 52% observed a single time. Sequencing was performed on blood. Receptors were obtained from a man aged 60-69 years in good health.

The chain has TRBV7-2 and TRBJ2-1; TRBD2 is a possible D gene (7 bases). The ends were cut back, 1 base at V and 4 bases at J, with 11 bases in the middle. The CDR3 has 15 amino acids. Germline values: CDR1 SGHTA, CDR2 FQGNSA. This CDR3 is CASSLEGEGYNEQFF. CDR3 sequence (DNA): TGTGCCAGCAGCTTAGAGGGGGAGGGGTACAATGAGCAGTTCTTC.

This clonotype was observed many times. The gene calls are TRBV7-2 and TRBJ2-7; D gene uncertain. The CDR3 extends over 13 amino acids. Germline CDR1 reads SGHTA; CDR2 reads FQGNSA. The V gene lost 5 bases and the J gene lost 6 bases, with 14 bases spanning the gap. CDR3 region: CASSGQSTCEQYF. The CDR3 bases are TGTGCCAGCAGCGGGCAGTCGACCTGCGAGCAGTACTTC. Complete variable domain (other parts from reference TRBV7-2 and TRBJ2-7): GAGVSQSPSNKVTEKGKDVELRCDPISGHTALYWYRQSLGQGLEFLIYFQGNSAPDKSGLPSDRFSAERTGGSVSTLTIQRTQQEDSAVYLCASSGQSTCEQYFGPGTRLTVT.

This clonotype was counted between two and nine times. With a much larger clone just one base away, this may be a read error. The genes are TRBV9 and TRBJ2-5, with 8 positions matching TRBD2. The CDR3 runs 16 residues. From germline, CDR1 is SGDLS and CDR2 YYNGEE. V dropped 4 bases and J dropped 11; count of bases not matched to a gene: 19. The CDR3 spells CASSPRAGGLNNEQYF. The CDR3 DNA sequence: TGTGCCAGCAGCCCGCGGGCGGGAGGACTTAACAATGAGCAGTACTTC.

This clonotype was detected only a few times. J is TRBJ2-7 and V is TRBV7-2; D is undetermined. This CDR3 is built from 14 residues. Germline V gives CDR1 SGHTA, CDR2 FQGNSA. Trimming pared 3 bases from V and 2 bases from J, leaving 11 bases between. The CDR3 region is CASSFSASPYEQYF. CDR3 coding DNA: TGTGCCAGCAGCTTTTCGGCGTCCCCCTACGAGCAGTACTTC. The full variable domain, rest sourced from reference TRBV7-2 and TRBJ2-7, is GAGVSQSPSNKVTEKGKDVELRCDPISGHTALYWYRQSLGQGLEFLIYFQGNSAPDKSGLPSDRFSAERTGGSVSTLTIQRTQQEDSAVYLCASSFSASPYEQYFGPGTRLTVT.

This clonotype was recorded a few times. The chain is built from TRBV20-1 and TRBJ2-3, with 11 positions matching TRBD2. The junction had 7 bases not matched to a gene; V was cut back by 0 bases and J by 5 bases. This CDR3 is built from 16 residues. Germline assignment: CDR1 DFQATT and CDR2 SNEGSKA (reference sequence). CDR3 in amino acids: CSARDQGLAGGDTQYF. DNA of the CDR3: TGCAGTGCTAGAGATCAGGGGCTAGCGGGGGGAGATACGCAGTATTTT.

This clonotype showed up just a few times. The chain uses TRBV28 and TRBJ2-3; no reliable D call. V lost 5 bases and J 3 bases, leaving 12 bases between the germline ends. The CDR3 consists of 14 residues. Germline CDR1 is MDHEN and CDR2 is SYDVKM. The CDR3 DNA sequence: TGTGCCAGCAGTCCCCTGGGCACTACAGATACGCAGTATTTT. Protein product: CASSPLGTTDTQYF.

This clonotype has just a few counts. The J gene is TRBJ2-7, the V gene TRBV12-3 or TRBV12-4, with 7 nucleotides matching TRBD1. The trim removed 5 bases at V and 3 bases at J, leaving 10 bases unmatched. The CDR3 totals 15 residues. The CDR3 nucleotides read TGTGCCAGCAGTCAGCCCGGACAGGTAATCTACGAGCAGTACTTC. Encoded protein: CASSQPGQVIYEQYF.

This clonotype has a handful of counts. The V gene is TRBV12-3 or TRBV12-4, the J gene TRBJ2-5, with TRBD2 as a possible D gene (6 bases). Trimming left V 5 bases short and J 4 bases short, with 11 bases between. CDR3 length: 13 amino acids. CDR3 in amino acids: CASSPRRGETQYF. As DNA, the CDR3 is TGTGCCAGCAGTCCCCGGAGGGGAGAGACCCAGTACTTC.

This clonotype appeared many times. The rearrangement uses TRBV18 and TRBJ1-2; D gene unclear. Germline assignment: CDR1 KGHSH and CDR2 LQKENI. This CDR3 has 12 residues. V dropped 2 bases and J dropped 6 bases, with 7 bases sitting between them. Written as DNA, the CDR3 is TGTGCCAGCTCACCAGGGCGGGATGGCTACACCTTC. Translating gives CASSPGRDGYTF.

The chain links TRBV18 to TRBJ2-5; perhaps TRBD1 as D (5 bases). The V and J ends lost 1 base and 1 base respectively, with 10 bases between them. Per germline, CDR1 KGHSH and CDR2 LQKENI. The CDR3 spans 15 residues. The CDR3 here is CASSPQVGPQETQYF. In DNA form, the CDR3 reads TGTGCCAGCTCACCACAGGTGGGGCCCCAAGAGACCCAGTACTTC.